This T cell receptor (beta chain) is from a study of T cells in Graves' hyperthyroidism and ophthalmopathy. The study, taken as a whole, reports: Peripheral blood also featured most of the thyroid clonotypes expanded above 0.001.

Amplification of TCR beta CDR3 regions used RNA as the template. A set of HTBI primers served as the primers for a first-round RT-PCR of the TCR CDR3. TCRdb analysed the multiplex PCR reads with MiXCR anew, one entry per CDR3 protein. The sample lists under 750,000 distinct CDR3 sequences; about 17% were seen once. V was cut by 5 bases and J by 11 bases, with 16 bases left in between. This CDR3 has 12 residues. Germline assignment: CDR1 SGHDT and CDR2 YYEEEE. Regarding this clonotype: Its matching antigen is unknown.

The clonotype comes from a woman between 45 and 65 years old with Graves' hyperthyroidism that later progressed to Graves' ophthalmopathy. The source material was blood. The V gene is TRBV5-6, the J gene TRBJ1-1; the D gene is possibly TRBD1 (6 bases). CDR3 in amino acids: CASRSRDTSAFF. The CDR3 DNA reads as TGTGCCAGCAGGTCAAGGGACACTTCCGCTTTCTTT. The whole variable domain, filled in from reference TRBV5-6 and TRBJ1-1, reads DAGVTQSPTHLIKTRGQQVTLRCSPKSGHDTVSWYQQALGQGPQFIFQYYEEEERQRGNFPDRFSGHQFPNYSSELNVNALLLGDSALYLCASRSRDTSAFFGQGTRLTVV.